These 26 T cell receptor beta chains came from one sample sequenced in a study of T-cell reconstitution after alpha-beta-depleted transplantation in children. Library preparation (for TCRbeta) was performed with unique molecular identifiers. TCRdb analysed the PCR reads with MiXCR anew, one entry per CDR3 protein. Of more than 400,000 distinct CDR3 sequences listed, approximately 10% are singletons. The sample in question was PBMCs, mostly from graft donor cells, obtained 180 days after TCRalphabeta/CD19-depleted stem cell transplant. The receptors here all came from a female patient younger than 10 who had a stem cell transplant for aplastic anemia, so the T cells may come from the graft donor.

The chain carries TRBV5-1 and TRBJ2-1, with TRBD2 identical over 7 bases. Trimming took 0 bases from V and 4 from J; bases not matched to a gene: 4. Germline V gene sequence: CDR1 SGHRS, CDR2 YFSETQ. The CDR3 has 15 residues. The CDR3 is CASSLGASGYNEQFF. The CDR3 nucleotides read TGCGCCAGCAGCTTGGGGGCTAGCGGATACAATGAGCAGTTCTTC.

The table lists this clonotype with a few counts. At one boundary the junction diverges from the germline segment, which might be a read error. The chain couples TRBV12-3 or TRBV12-4 to TRBJ1-5, with 7 bases identical to TRBD1. This CDR3 is built from 13 residues. CDR3: CASSSRQGQAQHF. CDR3 DNA: TGTGCCAGCAGCTCTAGACAGGGTCAGGCCCAGCATTTT.

This clonotype was counted a few times. CDR3 bases: TGTGCCAGCAGCCCTGGGACAGTACTCTACGAGCAGTACGTC. Its protein is CASSPGTVLYEQYV. The chain links TRBV6-5 to TRBJ2-7; 7 bases map to TRBD1. This CDR3 contains 14 residues. Germline CDR1 MNHEY, CDR2 SVGAGI. Trimming at V came to 6 bases and at J to 3 bases, leaving 8 bases not matched to a gene.

The V and J genes are TRBV12-3 or TRBV12-4 and TRBJ2-7; 7 bases match TRBD2. After removal of 1 base from V and 3 bases from J, the junction contained 3 bases not matched to a gene. The CDR3 runs to 14 residues. This CDR3 reads CASSLGGGGYEQYV. The CDR3, as DNA: TGTGCCAGCAGTTTAGGGGGCGGGGGCTACGAGCAGTACGTC.

The table lists this clonotype with a few counts. This rearrangement joins TRBV6-2 or TRBV6-3 to TRBJ2-7; 10 bases fit TRBD2. With 2 bases clipped from V and 1 base from J, the junction kept 2 bases outside the gene matches. In germline, CDR1 is MNHEY, CDR2 SVGEGT. CDR3 size: 15 residues. This CDR3 reads CASSYLTSGSYEQYF. The DNA of the CDR3 is TGTGCCAGCAGTTACCTGACTAGCGGGTCCTACGAGCAGTACTTC.

J is TRBJ2-1 and V is TRBV11-1, with 7 bases matching TRBD2. V trimming: 5 bases; J trimming: 5 bases; junction bases outside the gene matches: 6. The CDR3 consists of 14 residues. Per the germline V gene, CDR1 is SGHAT and CDR2 is FQDESV (reference sequence). This CDR3 is CASSPAGRHNEQFF. The CDR3 DNA reads TGTGCCAGCAGCCCCGCCGGGAGGCACAATGAGCAGTTCTTC.

The CDR3 DNA follows: TGTGCCAGCAGCTTTGGACGGGCCTACGAGCAGTACGTC. Translation: CASSFGRAYEQYV. The rearrangement joins TRBV7-6 to TRBJ2-7, with D uncertain. Germline CDR1 and CDR2: SGHVS and FNYEAQ. The germline V and J ends were trimmed by 3 bases and 2 bases, with 8 bases remaining between them. This CDR3 comprises 13 residues.

A word on this clonotype: One end of the junction is discordant with germline, which a read error may explain. CDR3 sequence: CASSPYDEQFF. DNA of the CDR3: TGTGCCAGCAGTCCCTACGATGAGCAGTTCTTC. The chain combines TRBV12-3 or TRBV12-4 with TRBJ2-1; D gene unclear. The CDR3 length is 11 residues.

This clonotype was detected many times. The genes are TRBV20-1 and TRBJ1-2; no clear D. CDR3 length: 12 residues. V gave up 5 bases and J gave up 7 bases, with 14 bases separating them. Germline CDR1 is DFQATT and CDR2 is SNEGSKA (reference sequence). CDR3 sequence: CSAQNLRSGYTF. In nucleotides, the CDR3 is TGCAGTGCTCAAAATCTGAGGAGTGGCTACACCTTC.

This clonotype has a single count. The chain couples TRBV3-1 to TRBJ2-7; 10 bases fit TRBD2. The V gene end was trimmed by 11 bases and the J gene end by 4 bases; junction bases not matched to a gene: 17. The CDR3 has 16 residues. Looked up from germline, CDR1 is LGHDT and CDR2 is YNNKEL (reference sequence). The CDR3 spells CASCQDLASGSYEQYF. In DNA, the CDR3 is TGTGCCTCCTGCCAAGATCTCGCTAGCGGGAGTTACGAGCAGTACTTC.

The CDR3, as DNA: TGTGCCAGCAGCCAAGTCCCAGCACCCGGGGAGCTGTTTTTT. Amino acid sequence: CASSQVPAPGELFF. The chain has TRBV14 and TRBJ2-2, with D unclear. The CDR3 extends over 14 amino acids. Germline V gene sequence: CDR1 SGHDN, CDR2 FVKESK. V was cut by 1 base and J by 6 bases, with 9 bases left in between.

A note on this clonotype: This may be a read error: a much more frequent sequence differs by one nucleotide. CDR3 protein: CSAVPHRPTDTQYF. The CDR3 DNA reads as TGCAGCGCTGTCCCGCACAGACCAACAGATACGCAGTATTTT. The chain is built from TRBV29-1 and TRBJ2-3; D not resolved. This CDR3 has 14 residues. The germline V gene encodes CDR1 SQVTM and CDR2 ANQGSEA. V was cut by 7 bases and J by 3 bases, with 17 bases left in between.

This chain uses TRBV24-1 with TRBJ2-3; 13 bases fit TRBD2. The V segment lost 4 bases and the J segment 3 bases; nucleotides outside the gene matches: 6. Looked up from germline, CDR1 is KGHDR and CDR2 is SFDVKD. The CDR3 contains 17 residues. The CDR3 DNA reads TGTGCCACCAGTGACCCTATACTAGCGGGAGGGACAGATACGCAGTATTTT. Amino acids: CATSDPILAGGTDTQYF.

This clonotype was seen many times. V is TRBV12-3 or TRBV12-4 and J is TRBJ1-1, with a weak D call TRBD1 (5 bases). CDR3 length: 17 residues. V was pared by 5 bases and J by 0 bases, with 19 bases between. The CDR3 protein is CASSPPGGVVVNTEAFF. In DNA, the CDR3 is TGTGCCAGCAGTCCCCCGGGAGGGGTGGTGGTGAACACTGAAGCTTTCTTT.

The chain is built from TRBV15 and TRBJ1-1; TRBD1 might be the D (6 bases). The CDR3 length is 15 residues. The germline CDR1 and CDR2 sequences are LNHNV and YYDKDF (reference sequence). Trimming left V 0 bases short and J 5 bases short, with 13 bases between. CDR3 nucleotides: TGTGCCACCAGCAGAGATAGGGAGGGGGTTACTGAAGCTTTCTTT. Translated, it gives CATSRDREGVTEAFF.

The CDR3 sequence is CATSRDPERGEQYF. The CDR3 DNA follows: TGTGCCACCAGCAGAGATCCAGAGAGAGGCGAGCAGTACTTC. This chain links TRBV15 with TRBJ2-7, with D hard to call. The CDR3 loop spans 14 amino acids. The germline V gene encodes CDR1 LNHNV and CDR2 YYDKDF (reference sequence). Trimming pared 0 bases from V and 6 bases from J, leaving 12 bases between.

This clonotype was seen a handful of times. The rearrangement links TRBV13 to TRBJ2-6, with TRBD1 identical over 11 bases. V was clipped by 3 bases and J by 2 bases; unmatched bases: 3. CDR3 length equals 17 residues. Germline V CDR1 and CDR2: PRHDT, FYEKMQ (reference sequence). The CDR3 here is CASSFPDRGPGANVLTF. The CDR3 nucleotides read TGTGCCAGCAGCTTCCCGGACAGGGGGCCTGGGGCCAACGTCCTGACTTTC.

The V and J genes are TRBV20-1 and TRBJ2-3, with 13 bases fitting TRBD2. Trimming cost V 4 bases and J 5 bases; bases outside gene matches: 6. Germline V gene lookup returns CDR1 DFQATT and CDR2 SNEGSKA (reference sequence). This CDR3 is built from 15 residues. CDR3 in amino acids: CSAIPRLAGGDTQYF. In nucleotides, the CDR3 is TGCAGTGCTATCCCCCGACTAGCGGGAGGAGATACGCAGTATTTT.

This clonotype was observed a handful of times. The genes are TRBV12-3 or TRBV12-4 and TRBJ2-1; D possibly matches TRBD1 or TRBD2 (5 bases each). V lost 0 bases and J 5 bases, leaving 20 bases between the germline ends. This CDR3 region has 18 residues. CDR3 residues: CASSLARMGVRDHNEQFF. CDR3 nucleotides: TGTGCCAGCAGTTTAGCCCGTATGGGGGTTCGAGACCACAATGAGCAGTTCTTC.

The chain carries TRBV15 and TRBJ1-5; 10 nucleotides align to TRBD1. Trimming at V came to 2 bases and at J to 6 bases, leaving 7 bases not matched to a gene. The CDR3 has 16 amino acids. Looked up from germline, CDR1 is LNHNV and CDR2 is YYDKDF (reference sequence). The CDR3 sequence is CATSRQLGQGSQPQHF. DNA of the CDR3: TGTGCCACCAGCAGACAACTGGGACAGGGGAGTCAGCCCCAGCATTTT.

This clonotype was detected a few times. The chain joins TRBV6-1 to TRBJ2-4; 8 nucleotides align to TRBD1. The germline CDR1 and CDR2 sequences are MNHNS and SASEGT. The length of the CDR3 is 16 residues. Trimming removed 0 bases from V and 1 base from J; junction bases left unmatched: 2. CDR3 protein: CASSEARQGAKNIQYF. The CDR3 bases are TGTGCCAGCAGTGAAGCCCGACAGGGGGCCAAAAACATTCAGTACTTC.

This clonotype was detected only a few times. This rearrangement joins TRBV7-8 to TRBJ2-7, with TRBD2 matching over 8 bases. This CDR3 has 14 residues. V lost 5 bases and J lost 3; bases outside the gene matches: 6. Germline V gene sequence: CDR1 SGHVS, CDR2 FQNEAQ. The CDR3: CASSPAGGYYEQYF. The CDR3 region has the DNA TGTGCCAGCAGCCCGGCGGGGGGCTACTACGAGCAGTACTTC.

This clonotype was seen only a few times. The chain combines TRBV20-1 with TRBJ2-5, with D unclear. Germline loops: CDR1 DFQATT, CDR2 SNEGSKA (reference sequence). There are 13 residues in the CDR3. Trimming removed 6 bases at V and 5 bases at J, with 16 bases between. CDR3 residues: CSAGGADPETQYF. CDR3 nucleotides: TGCAGTGCCGGTGGCGCCGACCCTGAGACCCAGTACTTC.

This chain connects TRBV9 to TRBJ1-5, with unresolved D. Deletions cut 0 bases from V and 0 bases from J, with 7 bases between. The CDR3 covers 15 residues. CDR1 is SGDLS and CDR2 is YYNGEE in the germline V gene. Written as DNA, the CDR3 is TGTGCCAGCAGCGTAGGGTCCGGTAGCAATCAGCCCCAGCATTTT. This translates into CASSVGSGSNQPQHF.

This sequence joins TRBV7-2 and TRBJ1-5; TRBD1 is a possible D gene (5 bases). Trimming removed 2 bases at V and 0 bases at J, with 8 bases between. The CDR3 consists of 15 residues. Germline V gives CDR1 SGHTA, CDR2 FQGNSA. CDR3 sequence (DNA): TGTGCCAGCAGCTTAACAGGCCATAGCAATCAGCCCCAGCATTTT. Translation gives CASSLTGHSNQPQHF.

V gene TRBV20-1 combines with J gene TRBJ1-1; D unresolved. Germline lookup yields CDR1 DFQATT and CDR2 SNEGSKA (reference sequence). This CDR3 is built from 11 residues. The V end lost 5 bases, the J end lost 11 bases, and 15 bases lay between the germline ends. Here the CDR3 reads CSAWNGRMAFF. The CDR3 DNA follows: TGCAGTGCTTGGAACGGGCGGATGGCTTTCTTT.